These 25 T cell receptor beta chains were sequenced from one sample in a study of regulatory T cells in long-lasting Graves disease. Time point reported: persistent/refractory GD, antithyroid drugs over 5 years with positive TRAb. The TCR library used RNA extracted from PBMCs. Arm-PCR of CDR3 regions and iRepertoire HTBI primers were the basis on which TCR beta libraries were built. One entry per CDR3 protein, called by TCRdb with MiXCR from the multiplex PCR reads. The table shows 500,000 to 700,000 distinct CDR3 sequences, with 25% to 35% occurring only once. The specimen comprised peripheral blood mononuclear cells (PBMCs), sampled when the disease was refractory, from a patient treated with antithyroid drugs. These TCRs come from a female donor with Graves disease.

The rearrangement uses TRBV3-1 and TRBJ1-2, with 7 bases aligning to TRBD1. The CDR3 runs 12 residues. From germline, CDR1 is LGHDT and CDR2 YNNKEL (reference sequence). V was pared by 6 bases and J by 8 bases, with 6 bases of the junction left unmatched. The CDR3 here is CASRHRGGGYTF. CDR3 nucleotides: TGTGCCAGCAGGCACAGGGGCGGAGGCTACACCTTC.

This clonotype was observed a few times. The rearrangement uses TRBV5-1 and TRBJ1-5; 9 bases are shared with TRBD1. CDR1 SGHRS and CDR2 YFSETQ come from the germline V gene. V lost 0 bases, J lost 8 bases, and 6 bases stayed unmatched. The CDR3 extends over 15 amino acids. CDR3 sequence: CASSLGQGGTEPQHF. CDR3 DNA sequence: TGCGCCAGCAGCTTGGGACAGGGGGGAACGGAGCCCCAGCATTTT. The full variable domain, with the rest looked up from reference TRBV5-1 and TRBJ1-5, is KAGVTQTPRYLIKTRGQQVTLSCSPISGHRSVSWYQQTPGQGLQFLFEYFSETQRNKGNFPGRFSGRQFSNSRSEMNVSTLELGDSALYLCASSLGQGGTEPQHFGDGTRLSIL.

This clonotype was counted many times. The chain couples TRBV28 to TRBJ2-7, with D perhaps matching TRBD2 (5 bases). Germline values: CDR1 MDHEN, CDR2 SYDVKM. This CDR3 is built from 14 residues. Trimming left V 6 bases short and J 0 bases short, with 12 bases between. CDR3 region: CASRVTGSSYEQYF. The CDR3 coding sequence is TGTGCCAGCAGGGTCACGGGGAGCTCCTACGAGCAGTACTTC.

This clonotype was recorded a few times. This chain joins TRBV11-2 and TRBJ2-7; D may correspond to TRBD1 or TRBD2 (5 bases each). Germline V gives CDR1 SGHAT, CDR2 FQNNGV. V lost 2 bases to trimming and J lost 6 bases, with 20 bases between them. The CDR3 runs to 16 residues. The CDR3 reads CASSLIGTTAFGEQYF. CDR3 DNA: TGTGCCAGCAGCTTAATTGGGACCACCGCCTTTGGCGAGCAGTACTTC.

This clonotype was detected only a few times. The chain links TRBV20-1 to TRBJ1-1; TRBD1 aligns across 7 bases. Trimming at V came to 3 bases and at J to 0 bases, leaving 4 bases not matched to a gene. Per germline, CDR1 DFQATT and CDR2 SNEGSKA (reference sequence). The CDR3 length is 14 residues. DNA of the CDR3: TGCAGTGCTAGTAAGGGGGCCCTGAACACTGAAGCTTTCTTT. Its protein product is CSASKGALNTEAFF.

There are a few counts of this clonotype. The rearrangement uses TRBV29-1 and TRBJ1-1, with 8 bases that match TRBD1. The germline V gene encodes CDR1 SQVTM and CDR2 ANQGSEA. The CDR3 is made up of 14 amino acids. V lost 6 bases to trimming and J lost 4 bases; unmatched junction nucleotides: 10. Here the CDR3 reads CSVATSTGGTEAFF. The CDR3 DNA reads TGCAGCGTCGCGACATCAACAGGGGGCACTGAAGCTTTCTTT.

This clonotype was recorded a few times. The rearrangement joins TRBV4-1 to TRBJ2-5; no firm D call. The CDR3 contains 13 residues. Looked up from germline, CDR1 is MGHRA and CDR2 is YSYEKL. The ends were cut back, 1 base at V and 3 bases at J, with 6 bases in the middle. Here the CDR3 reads CASSQVVKETQYF. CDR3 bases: TGCGCCAGCAGCCAAGTCGTGAAAGAGACCCAGTACTTC.

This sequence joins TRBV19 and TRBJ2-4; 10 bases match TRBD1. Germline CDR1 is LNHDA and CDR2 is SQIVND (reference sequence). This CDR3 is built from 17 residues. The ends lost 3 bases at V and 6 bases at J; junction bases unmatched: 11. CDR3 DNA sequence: TGTGCCAGTAGTATTCTCGGGACAGGGGAAGGAAGAAACATTCAGTACTTC. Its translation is CASSILGTGEGRNIQYF.

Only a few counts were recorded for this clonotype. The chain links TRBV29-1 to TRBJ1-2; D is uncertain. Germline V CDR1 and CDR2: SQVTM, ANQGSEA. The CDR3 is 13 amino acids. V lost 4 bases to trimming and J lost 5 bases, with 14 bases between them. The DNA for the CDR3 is TGCAGCGTTGTCGTCCCTTTGGGGTATGGCTACACCTTC. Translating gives CSVVVPLGYGYTF.

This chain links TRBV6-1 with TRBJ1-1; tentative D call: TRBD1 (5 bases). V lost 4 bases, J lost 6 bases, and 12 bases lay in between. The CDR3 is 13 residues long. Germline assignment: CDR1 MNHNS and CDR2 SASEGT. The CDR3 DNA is TGTGCCAGCAGTGTGAGGGACGGGCCTGAAGCTTTCTTT. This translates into CASSVRDGPEAFF.

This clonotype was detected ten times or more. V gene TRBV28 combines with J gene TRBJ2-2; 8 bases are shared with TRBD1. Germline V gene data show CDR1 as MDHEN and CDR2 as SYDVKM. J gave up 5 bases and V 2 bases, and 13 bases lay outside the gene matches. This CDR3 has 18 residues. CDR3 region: CASSLLPRGPGGTGELFF. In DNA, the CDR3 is TGTGCCAGCAGTTTACTCCCCAGGGGGCCTGGGGGAACCGGGGAGCTGTTTTTT.

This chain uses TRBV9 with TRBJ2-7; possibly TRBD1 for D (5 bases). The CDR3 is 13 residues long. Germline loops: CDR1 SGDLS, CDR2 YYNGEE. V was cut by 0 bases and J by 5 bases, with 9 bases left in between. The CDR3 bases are TGTGCCAGCAGCGTAGGGCTGGGGCACGAGCAGTACTTC. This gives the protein CASSVGLGHEQYF.

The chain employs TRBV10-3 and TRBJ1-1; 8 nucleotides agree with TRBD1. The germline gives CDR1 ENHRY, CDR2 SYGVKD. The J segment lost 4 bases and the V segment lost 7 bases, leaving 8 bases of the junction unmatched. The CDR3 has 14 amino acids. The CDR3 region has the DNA TGTGCCATCACAGAGGACAGGGCGAGCACTGAAGCTTTCTTT. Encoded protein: CAITEDRASTEAFF.

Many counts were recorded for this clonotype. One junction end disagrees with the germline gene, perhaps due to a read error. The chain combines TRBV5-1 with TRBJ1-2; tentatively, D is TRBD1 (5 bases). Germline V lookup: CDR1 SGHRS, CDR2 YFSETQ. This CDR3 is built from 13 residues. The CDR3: CASSLDSLYGYTF. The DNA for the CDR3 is TGTGCCAGCAGCTTAGACAGCCTCTATGGCTACACCTTC.

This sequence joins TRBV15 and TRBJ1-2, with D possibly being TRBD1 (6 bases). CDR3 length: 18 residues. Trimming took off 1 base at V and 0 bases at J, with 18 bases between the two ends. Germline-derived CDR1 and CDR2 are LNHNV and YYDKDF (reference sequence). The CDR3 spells CATSRVVTGTATNYGYTF. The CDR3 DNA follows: TGTGCCACCAGCAGAGTGGTGACAGGAACGGCTACTAACTATGGCTACACCTTC.

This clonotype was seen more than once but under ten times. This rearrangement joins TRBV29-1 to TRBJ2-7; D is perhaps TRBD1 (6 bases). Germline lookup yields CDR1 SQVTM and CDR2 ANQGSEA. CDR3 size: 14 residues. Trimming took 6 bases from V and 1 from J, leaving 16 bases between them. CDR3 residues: CSVQLHRDSYEQYF. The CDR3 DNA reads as TGCAGCGTACAACTTCACAGGGATTCCTACGAGCAGTACTTC.

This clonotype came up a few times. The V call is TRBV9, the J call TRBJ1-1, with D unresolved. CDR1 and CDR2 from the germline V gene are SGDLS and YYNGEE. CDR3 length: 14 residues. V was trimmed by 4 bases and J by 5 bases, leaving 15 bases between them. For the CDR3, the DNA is TGTGCCAGCAGCCCGGGCGCAGGAAGGACTGAAGCTTTCTTT. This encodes CASSPGAGRTEAFF. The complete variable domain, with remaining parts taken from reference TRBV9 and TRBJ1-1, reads DSGVTQTPKHLITATGQRVTLRCSPRSGDLSVYWYQQSLDQGLQFLIQYYNGEERAKGNILERFSAQQFPDLHSELNLSSLELGDSALYFCASSPGAGRTEAFFGQGTRLTVV.

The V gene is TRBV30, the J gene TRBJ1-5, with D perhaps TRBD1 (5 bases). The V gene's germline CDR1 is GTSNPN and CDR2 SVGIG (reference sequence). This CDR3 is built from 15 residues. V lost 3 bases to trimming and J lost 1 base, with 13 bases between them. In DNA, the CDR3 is TGTGCCTGGAGCTTATCAGGGAGAAGCAATCAGCCCCAGCATTTT. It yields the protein CAWSLSGRSNQPQHF.

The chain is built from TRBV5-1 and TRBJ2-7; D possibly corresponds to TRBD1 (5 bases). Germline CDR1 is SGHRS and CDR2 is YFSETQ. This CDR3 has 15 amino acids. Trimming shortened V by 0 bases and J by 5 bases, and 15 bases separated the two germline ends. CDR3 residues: CASSLGPRGLDEQYF. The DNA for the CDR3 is TGCGCCAGCAGCTTGGGACCAAGGGGTTTGGACGAGCAGTACTTC.

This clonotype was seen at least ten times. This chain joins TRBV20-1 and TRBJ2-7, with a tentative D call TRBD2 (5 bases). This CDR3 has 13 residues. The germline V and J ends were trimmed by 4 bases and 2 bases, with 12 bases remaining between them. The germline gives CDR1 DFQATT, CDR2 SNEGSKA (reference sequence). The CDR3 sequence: CSATTSSTYEQYF. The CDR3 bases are TGCAGTGCTACTACTAGTAGTACCTACGAGCAGTACTTC.

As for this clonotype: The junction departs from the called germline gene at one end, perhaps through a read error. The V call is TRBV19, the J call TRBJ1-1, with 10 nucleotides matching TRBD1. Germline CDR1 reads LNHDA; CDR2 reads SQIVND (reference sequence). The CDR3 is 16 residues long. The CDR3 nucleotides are TGTGCCAGTAGTATCCGGCGGGACAGGGGAAACACTGGAGCTTTCTTT. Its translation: CASSIRRDRGNTGAFF.

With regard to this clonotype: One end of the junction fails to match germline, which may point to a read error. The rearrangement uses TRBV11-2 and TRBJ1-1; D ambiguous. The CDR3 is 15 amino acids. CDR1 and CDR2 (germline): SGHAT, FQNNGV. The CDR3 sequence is CAGSLGWTAGTEAFF. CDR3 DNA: TGTGCCGGCAGCTTGGGTTGGACGGCAGGCACTGAAGCTTTCTTT.

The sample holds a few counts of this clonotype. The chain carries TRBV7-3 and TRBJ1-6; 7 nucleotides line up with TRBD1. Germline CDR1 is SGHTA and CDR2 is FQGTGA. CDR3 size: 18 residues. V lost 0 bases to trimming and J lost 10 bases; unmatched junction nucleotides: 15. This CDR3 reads CASSLTGRGGSVSSPLHF. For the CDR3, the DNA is TGTGCCAGCAGCTTAACCGGAAGAGGGGGCTCCGTTTCCTCACCCCTCCACTTT.

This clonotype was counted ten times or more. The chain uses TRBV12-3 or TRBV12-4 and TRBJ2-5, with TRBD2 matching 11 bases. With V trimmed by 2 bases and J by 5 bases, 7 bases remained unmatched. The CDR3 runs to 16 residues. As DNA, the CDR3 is TGTGCCAGCAGTTTATTAACTAGCGGGAGTAGGGAGACCCAGTACTTC. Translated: CASSLLTSGSRETQYF.

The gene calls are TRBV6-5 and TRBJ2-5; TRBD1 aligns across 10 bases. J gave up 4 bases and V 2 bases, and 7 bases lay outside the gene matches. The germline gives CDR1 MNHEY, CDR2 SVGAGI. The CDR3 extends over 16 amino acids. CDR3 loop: CASSYLSTGGLETQYF. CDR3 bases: TGTGCCAGCAGTTACCTCTCGACAGGGGGCCTAGAGACCCAGTACTTC.